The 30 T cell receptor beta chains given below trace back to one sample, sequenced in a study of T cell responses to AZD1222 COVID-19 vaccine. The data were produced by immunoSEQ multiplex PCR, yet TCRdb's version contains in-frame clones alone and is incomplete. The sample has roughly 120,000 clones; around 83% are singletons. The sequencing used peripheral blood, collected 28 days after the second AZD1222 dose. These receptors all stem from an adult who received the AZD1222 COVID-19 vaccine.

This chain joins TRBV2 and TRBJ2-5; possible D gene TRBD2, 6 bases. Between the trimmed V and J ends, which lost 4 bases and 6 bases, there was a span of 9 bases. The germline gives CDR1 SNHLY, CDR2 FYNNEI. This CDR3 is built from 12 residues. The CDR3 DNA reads TGTGCCAGCAGTGGCGCGGGGCAGACCCAGTACTTC. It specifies CASSGAGQTQYF.

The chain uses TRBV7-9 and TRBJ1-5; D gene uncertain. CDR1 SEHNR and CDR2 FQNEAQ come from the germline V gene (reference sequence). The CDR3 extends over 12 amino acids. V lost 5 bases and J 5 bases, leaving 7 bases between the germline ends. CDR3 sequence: CASSLHDQPQHF. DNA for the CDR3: TGTGCCAGCAGCCTACACGATCAGCCCCAGCATTTT.

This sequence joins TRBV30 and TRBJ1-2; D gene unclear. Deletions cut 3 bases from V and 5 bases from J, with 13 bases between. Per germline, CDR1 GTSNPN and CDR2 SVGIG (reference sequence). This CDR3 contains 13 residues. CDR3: CAWRGSGVYGYTF. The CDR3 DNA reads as TGTGCCTGGAGAGGAAGTGGGGTTTATGGCTACACCTTC.

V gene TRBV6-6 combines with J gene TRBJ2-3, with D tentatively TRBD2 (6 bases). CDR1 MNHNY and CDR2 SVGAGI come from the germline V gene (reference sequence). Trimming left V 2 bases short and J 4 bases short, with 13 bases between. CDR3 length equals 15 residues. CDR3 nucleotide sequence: TGTGCCAGCAGTTACGGGCCCAGCGGGTCAGATACGCAGTATTTT. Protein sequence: CASSYGPSGSDTQYF.

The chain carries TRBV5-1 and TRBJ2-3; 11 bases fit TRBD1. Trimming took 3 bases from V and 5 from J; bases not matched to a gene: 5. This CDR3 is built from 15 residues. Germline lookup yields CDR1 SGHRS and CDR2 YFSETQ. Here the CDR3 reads CASSSWTGGIDTQYF. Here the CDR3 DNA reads TGCGCCAGCAGCTCCTGGACAGGGGGCATAGATACGCAGTATTTT.

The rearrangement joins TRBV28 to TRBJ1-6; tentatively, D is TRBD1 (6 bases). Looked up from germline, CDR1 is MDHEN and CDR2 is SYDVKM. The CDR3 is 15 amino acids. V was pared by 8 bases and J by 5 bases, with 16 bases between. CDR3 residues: CASLKQGRDNSPLHF. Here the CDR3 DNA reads TGTGCCAGCCTGAAACAGGGTCGGGATAATTCACCCCTCCACTTT.

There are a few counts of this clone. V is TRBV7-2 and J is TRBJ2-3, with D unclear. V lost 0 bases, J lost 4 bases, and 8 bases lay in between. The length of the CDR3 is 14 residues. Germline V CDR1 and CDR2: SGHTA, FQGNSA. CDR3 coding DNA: TGTGCCAGCAGCTTAGCGCAAGACGCAGATACGCAGTATTTT. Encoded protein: CASSLAQDADTQYF.

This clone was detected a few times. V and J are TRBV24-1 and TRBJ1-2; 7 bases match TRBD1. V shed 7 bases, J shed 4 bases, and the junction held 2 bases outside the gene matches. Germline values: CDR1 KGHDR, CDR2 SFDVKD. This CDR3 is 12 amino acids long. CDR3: CATSRDSYGYTF. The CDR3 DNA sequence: TGTGCCACCAGCCGGGACAGCTATGGCTACACCTTC.

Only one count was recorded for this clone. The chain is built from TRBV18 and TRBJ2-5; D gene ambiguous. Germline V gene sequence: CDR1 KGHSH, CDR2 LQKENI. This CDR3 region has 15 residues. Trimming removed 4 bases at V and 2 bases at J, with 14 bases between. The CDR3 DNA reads TGTGCCAGCTCACTCGGACGGGCAACACAAGAGACCCAGTACTTC. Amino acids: CASSLGRATQETQYF. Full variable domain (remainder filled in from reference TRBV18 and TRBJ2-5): NAGVMQNPRHLVRRRGQEARLRCSPMKGHSHVYWYRQLPEEGLKFMVYLQKENIIDESGMPKERFSAEFPKEGPSILRIQQVVRGDSAAYFCASSLGRATQETQYFGPGTRLLVL.

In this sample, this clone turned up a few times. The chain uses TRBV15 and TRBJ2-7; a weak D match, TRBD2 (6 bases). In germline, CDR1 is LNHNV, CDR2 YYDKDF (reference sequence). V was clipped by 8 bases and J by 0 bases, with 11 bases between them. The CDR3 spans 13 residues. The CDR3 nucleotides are TGTGCCACCGGGCGGGGAGACTCCTACGAGCAGTACTTC. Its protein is CATGRGDSYEQYF.

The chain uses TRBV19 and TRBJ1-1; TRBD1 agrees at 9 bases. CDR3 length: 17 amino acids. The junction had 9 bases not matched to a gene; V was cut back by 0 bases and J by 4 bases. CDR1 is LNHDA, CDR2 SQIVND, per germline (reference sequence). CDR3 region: CASSIDGGTGSFTEAFF. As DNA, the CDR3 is TGTGCCAGTAGTATAGACGGAGGGACAGGGAGTTTCACTGAAGCTTTCTTT.

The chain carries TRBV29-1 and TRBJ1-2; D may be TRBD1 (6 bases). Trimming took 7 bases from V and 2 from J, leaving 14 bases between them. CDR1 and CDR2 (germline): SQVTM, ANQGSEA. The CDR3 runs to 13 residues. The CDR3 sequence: CSGGGEVNYGYTF. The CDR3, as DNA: TGCAGCGGAGGGGGGGAGGTCAACTATGGCTACACCTTC.

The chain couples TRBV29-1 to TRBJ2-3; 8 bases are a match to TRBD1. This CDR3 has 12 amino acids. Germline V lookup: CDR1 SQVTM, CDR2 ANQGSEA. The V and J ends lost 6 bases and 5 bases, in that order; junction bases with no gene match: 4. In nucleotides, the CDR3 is TGCAGCGTCTCAGGGGGCAGAGATACGCAGTATTTT. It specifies CSVSGGRDTQYF.

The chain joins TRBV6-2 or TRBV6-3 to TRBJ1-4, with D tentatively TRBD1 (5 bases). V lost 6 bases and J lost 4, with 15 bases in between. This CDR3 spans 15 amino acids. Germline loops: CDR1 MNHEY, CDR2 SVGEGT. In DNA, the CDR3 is TGTGCCAGCAGCCTACCGGGGGTCTTTAATGAAAAACTGTTTTTT. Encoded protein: CASSLPGVFNEKLFF.

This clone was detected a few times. The CDR3 nucleotides read TGCGCCAGCAACCTAGCGGGGCACAATGAGCAGTTCTTC. This gives the protein CASNLAGHNEQFF. The rearrangement links TRBV5-1 to TRBJ2-1; 9 bases line up with TRBD2. This CDR3 is built from 13 residues. V lost 6 bases to trimming and J lost 5 bases; unmatched junction nucleotides: 3. Germline assignment: CDR1 SGHRS and CDR2 YFSETQ.

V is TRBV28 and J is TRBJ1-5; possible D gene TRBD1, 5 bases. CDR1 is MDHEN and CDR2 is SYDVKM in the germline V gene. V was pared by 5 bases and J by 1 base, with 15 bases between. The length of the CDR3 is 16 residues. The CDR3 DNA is TGTGCCAGCAGTCCACGAGGGGAGGGAAGCAATCAGCCCCAGCATTTT. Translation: CASSPRGEGSNQPQHF.

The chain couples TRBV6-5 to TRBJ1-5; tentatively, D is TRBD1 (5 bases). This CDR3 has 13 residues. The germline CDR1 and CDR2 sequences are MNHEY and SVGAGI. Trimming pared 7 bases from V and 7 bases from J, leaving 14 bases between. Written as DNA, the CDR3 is TGTGCCAGCACCAGCGGGGGGAGACAGCCCCAGCATTTT. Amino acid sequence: CASTSGGRQPQHF.

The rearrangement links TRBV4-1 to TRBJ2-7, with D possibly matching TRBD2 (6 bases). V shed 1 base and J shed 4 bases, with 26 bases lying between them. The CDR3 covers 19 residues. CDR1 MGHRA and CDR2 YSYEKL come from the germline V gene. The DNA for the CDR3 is TGCGCCAGCAGCCAAGTGAAAAATTTTATAAGAGGCGGGGATTACGAGCAGTACTTC. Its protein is CASSQVKNFIRGGDYEQYF.

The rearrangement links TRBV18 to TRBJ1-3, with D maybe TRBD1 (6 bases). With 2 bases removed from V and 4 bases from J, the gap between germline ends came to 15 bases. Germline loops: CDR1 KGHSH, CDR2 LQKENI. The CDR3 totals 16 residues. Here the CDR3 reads CASSPATGMGGNTIYF. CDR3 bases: TGTGCCAGCTCACCAGCAACAGGGATGGGCGGAAACACCATATATTTT.

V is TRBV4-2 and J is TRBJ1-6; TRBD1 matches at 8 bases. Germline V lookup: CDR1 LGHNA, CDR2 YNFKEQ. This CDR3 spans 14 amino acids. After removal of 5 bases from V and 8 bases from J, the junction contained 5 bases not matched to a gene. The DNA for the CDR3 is TGTGCCAGCAGCACTGGACAGGGAGATTCACCCCTCCACTTT. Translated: CASSTGQGDSPLHF.

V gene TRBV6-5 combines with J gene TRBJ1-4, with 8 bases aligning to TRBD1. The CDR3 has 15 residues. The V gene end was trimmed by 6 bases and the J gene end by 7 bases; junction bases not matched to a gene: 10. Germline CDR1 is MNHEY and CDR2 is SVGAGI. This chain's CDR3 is CASSPPGQEGEKLFF. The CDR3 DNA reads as TGTGCCAGCAGCCCACCGGGACAGGAGGGTGAAAAACTGTTTTTT.

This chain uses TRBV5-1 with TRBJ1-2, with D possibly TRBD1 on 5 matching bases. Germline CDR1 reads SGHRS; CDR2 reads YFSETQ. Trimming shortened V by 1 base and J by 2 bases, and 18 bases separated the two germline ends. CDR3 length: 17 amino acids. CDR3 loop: CASSLSPGGRSNYGYTF. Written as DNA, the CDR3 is TGCGCCAGCAGCTTGTCGCCCGGGGGGAGGAGCAACTATGGCTACACCTTC.

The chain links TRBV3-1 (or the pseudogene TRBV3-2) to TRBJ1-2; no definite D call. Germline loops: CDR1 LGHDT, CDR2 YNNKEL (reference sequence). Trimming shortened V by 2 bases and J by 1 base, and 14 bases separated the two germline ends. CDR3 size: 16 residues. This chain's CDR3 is CASSQRSGRCNYGYTF. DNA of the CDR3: TGTGCCAGCAGCCAAAGATCGGGCAGGTGTAACTATGGCTACACCTTC.

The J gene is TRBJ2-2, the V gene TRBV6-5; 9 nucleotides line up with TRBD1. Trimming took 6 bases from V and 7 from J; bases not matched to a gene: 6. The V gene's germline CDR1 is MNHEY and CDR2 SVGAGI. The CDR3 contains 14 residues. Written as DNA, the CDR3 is TGTGCCAGCAGCAACAGGGGGCTTGTCGGGGAGCTGTTTTTT. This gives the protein CASSNRGLVGELFF.

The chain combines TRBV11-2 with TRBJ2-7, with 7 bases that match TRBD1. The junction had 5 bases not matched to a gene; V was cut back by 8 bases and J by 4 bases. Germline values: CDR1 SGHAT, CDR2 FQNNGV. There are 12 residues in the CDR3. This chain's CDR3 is CASGTDYYEQYF. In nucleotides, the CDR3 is TGTGCCAGCGGGACAGATTATTACGAGCAGTACTTC. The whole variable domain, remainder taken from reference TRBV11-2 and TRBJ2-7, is EAGVAQSPRYKIIEKRQSVAFWCNPISGHATLYWYQQILGQGPKLLIQFQNNGVVDDSQLPKDRFSAERLKGVDSTLKIQPAKLEDSAVYLCASGTDYYEQYFGPGTRLTVT.

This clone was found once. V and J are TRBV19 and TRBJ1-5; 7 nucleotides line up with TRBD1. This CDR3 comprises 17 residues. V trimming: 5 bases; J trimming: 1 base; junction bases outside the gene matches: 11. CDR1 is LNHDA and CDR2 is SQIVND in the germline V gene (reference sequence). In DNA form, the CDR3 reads TGTGCCAGTAGTGGACAAATAACAGGGGCGAGCAATCAGCCCCAGCATTTT. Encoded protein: CASSGQITGASNQPQHF.

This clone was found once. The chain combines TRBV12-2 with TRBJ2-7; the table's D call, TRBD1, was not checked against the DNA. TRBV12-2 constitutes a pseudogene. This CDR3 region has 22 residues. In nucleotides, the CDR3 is TGTGCAAGTCGCCCCCGATCCGACACTGTAGTAAGGCCCTCCCTAAGCTCCTACGAGCAGTACTTC. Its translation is CASRPRSDTVVRPSLSSYEQYF.

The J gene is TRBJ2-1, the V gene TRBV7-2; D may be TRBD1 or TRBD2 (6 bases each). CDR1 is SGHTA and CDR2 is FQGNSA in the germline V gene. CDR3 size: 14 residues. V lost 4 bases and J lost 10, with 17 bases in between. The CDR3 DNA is TGTGCCAGCAGCTCCCGGGGGCAGGCAGGGGAGCAGTTCTTC. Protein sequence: CASSSRGQAGEQFF.

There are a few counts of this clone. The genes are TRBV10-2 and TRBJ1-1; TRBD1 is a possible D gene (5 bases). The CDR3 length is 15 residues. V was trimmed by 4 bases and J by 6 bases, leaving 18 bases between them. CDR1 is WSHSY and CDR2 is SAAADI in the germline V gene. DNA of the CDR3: TGCGCCAGCAGTGGAGCCGGGGCCGCGGGGTCTGAAGCTTTCTTT. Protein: CASSGAGAAGSEAFF.

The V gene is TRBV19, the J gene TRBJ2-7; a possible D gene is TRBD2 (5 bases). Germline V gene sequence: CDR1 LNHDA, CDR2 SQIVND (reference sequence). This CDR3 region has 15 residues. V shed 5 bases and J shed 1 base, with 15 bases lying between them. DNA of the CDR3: TGTGCCAGTAGTCCGCCGGGGTTCCCTTCCTACGAGCAGTACTTC. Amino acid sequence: CASSPPGFPSYEQYF. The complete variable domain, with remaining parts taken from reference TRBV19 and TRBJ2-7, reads DGGITQSPKYLFRKEGQNVTLSCEQNLNHDAMYWYRQDPGQGLRLIYYSQIVNDFQKGDIAEGYSVSREKKESFPLTVTSAQKNPTAFYLCASSPPGFPSYEQYFGPGTRLTVT.